This is a list of T cell receptor beta chains from one sample in a study of blood T cells in healthy people across ages. TCRdb used MiXCR to reprocess the 5' RACE reads, holding one entry per CDR3 protein. The table has hundreds of thousands of distinct CDR3 sequences, roughly 64% seen once. Sequencing was carried out using blood. The receptor set was obtained from a man aged 25 to 45 in good health. CDR3s include the opening cysteine and the closing phenylalanine or tryptophan. Fields, in order: clone size, V gene, D gene, J gene, CDR3 protein, CDR3 DNA. The D gene is left open where the match is weak. A row's size may be missing; if present it is once, few, many or a size class.

.	TRBV7-2	TRBD2	TRBJ2-1	CASSVRGLRRGIPYNEQFF	TGTGCCAGCAGCGTACGGGGCCTACGGCGGGGGATACCCTACAATGAGCAGTTCTTC
.	TRBV28	.	TRBJ1-5	CASRPEAGSQPQHF	TGTGCCAGCAGACCAGAAGCAGGGTCTCAGCCCCAGCATTTT
.	TRBV2	.	TRBJ1-6	CASSEAAESPLHF	TGTGCCAGCAGTGAAGCGGCAGAGTCACCCCTCCACTTT
once	TRBV30	.	TRBJ2-1	CAAGTYEQFF	TGTGCCGCGGGAACTTATGAGCAGTTCTTC
.	TRBV7-2	.	TRBJ1-6	CASSTLGVGGSPLHF	TGTGCCAGCAGCACTCTTGGAGTCGGAGGTTCACCCCTCCACTTT
.	TRBV7-9	.	TRBJ2-4	CASSSKDATPQYF	TGTGCCAGCAGCTCCAAGGACGCTACACCACAGTACTTC
few	TRBV5-1	TRBD2	TRBJ2-1	CASSFIGTSGNEQFF	TGCGCCAGCAGCTTTATTGGGACTAGCGGGAATGAGCAGTTCTTC
.	TRBV4-1	TRBD1	TRBJ2-3	CASSLLWGQTNTQYF	TGCGCCAGCAGTCTTTTGTGGGGACAGACAAATACGCAGTATTTT
.	TRBV29-1	.	TRBJ2-3	CSVRPISDTQYF	TGCAGCGTCCGTCCTATCTCAGATACGCAGTATTTT
once	TRBV20-1	.	TRBJ2-7	CSEKRSSYNEQYF	TGCAGTGAGAAAAGAAGCTCCTACAATGAGCAGTACTTC
few	TRBV20-1	.	TRBJ2-1	CSARDPGPYNEQFF	TGCAGTGCTAGAGATCCGGGTCCTTACAATGAGCAGTTCTTC
.	TRBV27	.	TRBJ1-6	CASSLRVLSLAPLHF	TGTGCCAGCAGTTTGCGAGTATTAAGTCTGGCGCCCCTCCACTTT
.	TRBV20-1	.	TRBJ1-1	CSASRTYEAFF	TGCAGTGCTAGTAGGACCTATGAAGCTTTCTTT
.	TRBV29-1	.	TRBJ1-1	CSVAYNTEAFF	TGCAGCGTTGCGTACAACACTGAAGCTTTCTTT
.	TRBV7-8	TRBD1	TRBJ1-5	CASSPQTGDDNQPQHF	TGTGCCAGCAGCCCCCAGACAGGGGATGACAATCAGCCCCAGCATTTT
.	TRBV9	.	TRBJ2-1	CASSLLEWTAYNEQFF	TGTGCCAGCAGCCTACTCGAGTGGACGGCCTACAATGAGCAGTTCTTC
.	TRBV7-6	.	TRBJ2-3	CASSLIPSSTDTQYF	TGTGCCAGCAGCTTGATCCCCTCTAGCACAGATACGCAGTATTTT
few	TRBV15	.	TRBJ2-1	CATSRDPWARSYNEQFF	TGTGCCACCAGCAGAGATCCCTGGGCTCGCTCGTACAATGAGCAGTTCTTC
few	TRBV7-2	.	TRBJ2-5	CASSPGSGTETQYF	TGTGCCAGCAGCCCCGGGTCGGGGACGGAGACCCAGTACTTC
few	TRBV5-1	TRBD1	TRBJ2-1	CASMSGTGTYNEQFF	TGCGCCAGCATGTCCGGGACAGGAACTTACAATGAGCAGTTCTTC
few	TRBV28	.	TRBJ2-7	CASQGRLNSYEQYF	TGTGCCAGCCAAGGGCGACTGAACTCCTACGAGCAGTACTTC
.	TRBV7-2	.	TRBJ2-3	CASSRLVHTDTQYF	TGTGCCAGCAGCAGACTAGTCCACACAGATACGCAGTATTTT
few	TRBV12-3/TRBV12-4	.	TRBJ2-7	CASSFSPGEQYF	TGTGCCAGCAGTTTTTCTCCGGGGGAGCAGTACTTC
few	TRBV29-1	TRBD1	TRBJ2-5	CSVEILGQGALEYF	TGCAGCGTCGAGATACTAGGACAGGGGGCATTGGAGTACTTC
.	TRBV20-1	.	TRBJ1-6	CSARDHGRGPPLHF	TGCAGTGCTAGAGATCACGGACGCGGACCACCCCTCCACTTT
.	TRBV6-5	.	TRBJ1-6	CASSYSIVGSGSYNSPLHF	TGTGCCAGCAGTTACTCGATCGTTGGAAGTGGCTCCTATAATTCACCCCTCCACTTT
.	TRBV20-1	TRBD1	TRBJ1-2	CSARQTGLFYGYTF	TGCAGTGCTAGACAGACAGGGCTATTCTATGGCTACACCTTC
.	TRBV20-1	.	TRBJ1-1	CSANGGRLGAEAFF	TGCAGTGCCAACGGGGGGCGGTTGGGGGCTGAAGCTTTCTTT
.	TRBV29-1	.	TRBJ2-2	CSVEDRGELFF	TGCAGCGTTGAAGATAGGGGGGAGCTGTTTTTT
.	TRBV7-9	TRBD2	TRBJ2-1	CASSFPSSGGFDEQFF	TGTGCCAGCAGCTTCCCCTCTAGCGGGGGGTTCGATGAGCAGTTCTTC